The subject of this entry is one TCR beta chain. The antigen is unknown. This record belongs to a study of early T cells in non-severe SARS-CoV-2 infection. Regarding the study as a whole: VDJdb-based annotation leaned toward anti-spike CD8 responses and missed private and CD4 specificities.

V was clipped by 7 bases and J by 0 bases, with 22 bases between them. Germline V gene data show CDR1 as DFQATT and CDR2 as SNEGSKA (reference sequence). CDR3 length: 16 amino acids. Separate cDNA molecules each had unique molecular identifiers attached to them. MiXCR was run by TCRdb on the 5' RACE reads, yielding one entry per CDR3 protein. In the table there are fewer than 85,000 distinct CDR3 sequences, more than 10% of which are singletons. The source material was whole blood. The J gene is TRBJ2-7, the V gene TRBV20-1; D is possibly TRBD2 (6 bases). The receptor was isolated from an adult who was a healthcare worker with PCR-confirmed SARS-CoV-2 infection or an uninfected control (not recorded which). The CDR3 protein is CSVGGSMRGHSYEQYF. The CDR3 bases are TGCAGTGTCGGAGGCAGTATGCGGGGCCACTCCTACGAGCAGTACTTC.